The next 17 T cell receptor beta chains were all read from a single sample in a study of T cells in Graves' hyperthyroidism and ophthalmopathy. The TCR beta CDR3 regions underwent amplification using RNA transcripts as the source. TCR CDR3 regions were first amplified by RT-PCR with HTBI primers. TCRdb fed the multiplex PCR reads into MiXCR, producing one record per CDR3 protein. Seen here are a few hundred thousand distinct CDR3 sequences, 12% to 15% observed once, and the top ten hold roughly 33%. Source material: blood. These receptors were obtained from a woman aged 35 to 49 with Graves' ophthalmopathy.

This clonotype was observed many times. The gene calls are TRBV27 and TRBJ1-4, with D possibly being TRBD1 (6 bases). CDR1 and CDR2 (germline): MNHEY, SMNVEV (reference sequence). V shed 2 bases and J shed 5 bases, with 9 bases lying between them. The CDR3 totals 14 residues. The CDR3 here is CASSLKGGNEKLFF. CDR3 nucleotides: TGTGCCAGCAGTTTAAAAGGGGGAAATGAAAAACTGTTTTTT.

This clonotype was seen many times. The CDR3 bases are TGTGCCAGCAGTGCCCTTCGGTCGGGGGAGACCGGGGAGCTGTTTTTT. Translation gives CASSALRSGETGELFF. V and J are TRBV6-4 and TRBJ2-2; TRBD2 might be the D (6 bases). CDR3 length equals 16 residues. Germline V lookup: CDR1 MRHNA, CDR2 SNTAGT. V lost 4 bases to trimming and J lost 5 bases, with 17 bases between them.

V gene TRBV5-5 combines with J gene TRBJ2-2; D remains unclear. This CDR3 has 13 residues. Trimming left V 7 bases short and J 3 bases short, with 10 bases between. CDR1 SGHKS and CDR2 YYEKEE come from the germline V gene (reference sequence). The CDR3 protein is CASGREYTGELFF. Written as DNA, the CDR3 is TGTGCCAGCGGAAGAGAATACACCGGGGAGCTGTTTTTT. The full variable domain, in which reference TRBV5-5 and TRBJ2-2 provide the parts outside the CDR3, is DAGVTQSPTHLIKTRGQQVTLRCSPISGHKSVSWYQQVLGQGPQFIFQYYEKEERGRGNFPDRFSARQFPNYSSELNVNALLLGDSALYLCASGREYTGELFFGEGSRLTVL.

This clonotype has a handful of counts. This chain connects TRBV18 to TRBJ2-7; D gene ambiguous. The germline V gene encodes CDR1 KGHSH and CDR2 LQKENI. The V and J ends lost 3 bases and 5 bases respectively, with 17 bases between them. This CDR3 is 15 amino acids long. This CDR3 is CASSPVGVPGNEQYF. The CDR3 coding sequence is TGTGCCAGCTCACCGGTGGGTGTCCCGGGTAACGAGCAGTACTTC.

This clonotype has at least ten counts. The gene calls are TRBV20-1 and TRBJ2-7; 11 nucleotides agree with TRBD2. The CDR3 covers 16 residues. The germline gives CDR1 DFQATT, CDR2 SNEGSKA (reference sequence). V trimming: 3 bases; J trimming: 1 base; junction bases outside the gene matches: 8. The CDR3 spells CSARGVAGGPSYEQYF. CDR3 sequence (DNA): TGCAGTGCTAGGGGCGTAGCGGGGGGGCCGTCCTACGAGCAGTACTTC.

On this clonotype itself: This sequence may be a read error, since a much larger clone differs from it by one base. The chain has TRBV6-1 and TRBJ2-2; no reliable D call. The CDR3 spans 11 residues. Germline V gene sequence: CDR1 MNHNS, CDR2 SASEGT. V was trimmed by 8 bases and J by 3 bases, leaving 4 bases between them. CDR3 loop: CASSDTGELFF. CDR3 coding DNA: TGTGCCAGCTCGGACACCGGGGAGCTGTTTTTT.

The chain couples TRBV20-1 to TRBJ2-5, with 14 bases lining up with TRBD2. V was clipped by 4 bases and J by 0 bases; unmatched bases: 4. CDR3 length: 16 residues. Germline V gene sequence: CDR1 DFQATT, CDR2 SNEGSKA (reference sequence). CDR3 coding DNA: TGCAGTGCTACCGGGACTAGCGGGGGCCACCAAGAGACCCAGTACTTC. This sequence encodes CSATGTSGGHQETQYF.

In this sample, this clonotype turned up a few times. The rearrangement uses TRBV20-1 and TRBJ1-2; unclear D gene. Trimming removed 3 bases at V and 8 bases at J, with 13 bases between. Germline CDR1 DFQATT, CDR2 SNEGSKA (reference sequence). This CDR3 has 12 residues. For the CDR3, the DNA is TGCAGTGCTAGGAAGGGAGGGTTCGGCTACACCTTC. Amino acid sequence: CSARKGGFGYTF.

This clonotype showed up just a few times. This chain joins TRBV19 and TRBJ1-5, with TRBD1 identical over 7 bases. The V and J ends lost 7 bases and 0 bases, in that order; junction bases with no gene match: 9. Germline-derived CDR1 and CDR2 are LNHDA and SQIVND (reference sequence). This CDR3 has 16 amino acids. The CDR3 sequence: CASNRDRTYSNQPQHF. As DNA, the CDR3 is TGTGCCAGTAATCGGGACAGAACTTATAGCAATCAGCCCCAGCATTTT.

This clonotype occurred a few times. J is TRBJ2-3 and V is TRBV7-9; D is uncertain. This CDR3 comprises 13 residues. The V and J ends lost 6 bases and 2 bases respectively, with 9 bases between them. Germline lookup yields CDR1 SEHNR and CDR2 FQNEAQ (reference sequence). CDR3 protein: CASSQKSTDTQYF. The CDR3 DNA follows: TGTGCCAGCAGTCAAAAATCCACAGATACGCAGTATTTT.

J is TRBJ2-1 and V is TRBV11-1, with TRBD1 matching 9 bases. This CDR3 contains 14 residues. CDR1 and CDR2 from the germline V gene are SGHAT and FQDESV (reference sequence). The trim removed 5 bases at V and 4 bases at J, leaving 3 bases unmatched. This CDR3 reads CASSRDREYNEQFF. CDR3 sequence (DNA): TGTGCCAGCAGCCGGGACAGGGAATACAATGAGCAGTTCTTC.

The chain's CDR3 is CASSVEPHKIGELFF. CDR3 nucleotide sequence: TGTGCCAGCAGCGTAGAACCCCATAAGATTGGGGAGCTGTTTTTT. The chain employs TRBV9 and TRBJ2-2; no clear D. Between the trimmed V and J ends, which lost 0 bases and 8 bases, there was a span of 14 bases. This CDR3 spans 15 amino acids. The V gene's germline CDR1 is SGDLS and CDR2 YYNGEE.

This clonotype was recorded many times. The V and J genes are TRBV6-2 or TRBV6-3 and TRBJ1-5, with D maybe TRBD1 (6 bases). The CDR3 has 14 amino acids. Germline values: CDR1 MNHEY, CDR2 SVGEGT. V lost 6 bases to trimming and J lost 0 bases, with 9 bases between them. As DNA, the CDR3 is TGTGCCAGCAGCCCGACAGGTAGCAATCAGCCCCAGCATTTT. It is translated as CASSPTGSNQPQHF.

A few counts support this clonotype. This chain connects TRBV20-1 to TRBJ1-2, with D unclear. The CDR3 has 13 amino acids. V lost 5 bases to trimming and J lost 2 bases, with 12 bases between them. Germline V gene data show CDR1 as DFQATT and CDR2 as SNEGSKA (reference sequence). This CDR3 is CSAVSTKNYGYTF. In DNA form, the CDR3 reads TGCAGTGCTGTCAGTACTAAGAACTATGGCTACACCTTC.

The chain has TRBV28 and TRBJ1-2; 11 nucleotides match TRBD1. The CDR3 runs 15 residues. In germline, CDR1 is MDHEN, CDR2 SYDVKM. Trimming cost V 6 bases and J 6 bases; bases outside gene matches: 9. This chain's CDR3 is CASSFGQGAVDGYTF. Written as DNA, the CDR3 is TGTGCCAGCAGCTTTGGACAGGGGGCCGTCGATGGCTACACCTTC.

This clonotype has more than one count but fewer than ten. J is TRBJ2-3 and V is TRBV7-9; 7 bases fit TRBD2. The CDR3 loop spans 15 amino acids. Germline trimming cut 7 bases from V and 6 bases from J; bases unmatched to any gene: 13. In germline, CDR1 is SEHNR, CDR2 FQNEAQ (reference sequence). CDR3 in amino acids: CASTLTWRENDTQYF. The CDR3 DNA reads TGTGCCAGCACCCTAACCTGGCGGGAGAATGATACGCAGTATTTT.

This clonotype has at least ten counts. The rearrangement uses TRBV11-2 and TRBJ2-5; D remains ambiguous. V lost 4 bases and J lost 7, with 7 bases in between. CDR3 size: 11 residues. Germline V gives CDR1 SGHAT, CDR2 FQNNGV. The DNA of the CDR3 is TGTGCCAGCAGCTCTACGAGGACCCAGTACTTC. This encodes CASSSTRTQYF.